The 15 T cell receptor beta chains below were found in one sample sequenced in a study of T cells in Graves' hyperthyroidism and ophthalmopathy. RNA transcripts were the template for amplifying TCR beta CDR3 regions. Using the HTBI primer set, a first-round RT-PCR was run on the TCR CDR3. TCRdb fed the multiplex PCR reads into MiXCR, producing one record per CDR3 protein. This sample has around 560,000 distinct CDR3 sequences; approximately 16% occur once, and the top ten carry about 18%. Input material: blood. Receptor source: a young woman with Graves' hyperthyroidism.

The rearrangement joins TRBV20-1 to TRBJ2-7, with TRBD2 matching 7 bases. The CDR3 consists of 14 residues. Looked up from germline, CDR1 is DFQATT and CDR2 is SNEGSKA (reference sequence). Trimming at V came to 1 base and at J to 2 bases, leaving 5 bases not matched to a gene. This CDR3 reads CSARGPGGTYEQYF. For the CDR3, the DNA is TGCAGTGCTAGAGGGCCGGGGGGAACCTACGAGCAGTACTTC.

This chain links TRBV20-1 with TRBJ2-5, with 7 bases lining up with TRBD1. This CDR3 has 13 residues. V was pared by 6 bases and J by 5 bases, with 9 bases of the junction left unmatched. The germline V gene has CDR1 DFQATT and CDR2 SNEGSKA (reference sequence). CDR3 in amino acids: CSAEEGAGETQYF. CDR3 sequence (DNA): TGCAGTGCGGAAGAGGGGGCCGGGGAGACCCAGTACTTC.

The rearrangement uses TRBV10-2 and TRBJ1-3; no clear D. Trimming cost V 0 bases and J 0 bases, with 18 bases left between them. The CDR3 consists of 19 residues. The germline gives CDR1 WSHSY, CDR2 SAAADI. For the CDR3, the DNA is TGCGCCAGCAGTGAGTCGGGTGGAGTTACCCCATACTCTGGAAACACCATATATTTT. Residues: CASSESGGVTPYSGNTIYF.

This clonotype came up many times. J is TRBJ2-5 and V is TRBV20-1; D perhaps matches TRBD2 (6 bases). Trimming took off 0 bases at V and 4 bases at J, with 12 bases between the two ends. The CDR3 loop spans 14 amino acids. The germline CDR1 and CDR2 sequences are DFQATT and SNEGSKA (reference sequence). CDR3 DNA sequence: TGCAGTGCTAGAGATTTGCGGGACGTAGAGACCCAGTACTTC. As protein: CSARDLRDVETQYF.

This clonotype showed up many times. This chain connects TRBV24-1 to TRBJ1-4, with TRBD1 identical over 8 bases. In germline, CDR1 is KGHDR, CDR2 SFDVKD. Trimming at V came to 4 bases and at J to 6 bases, leaving 6 bases not matched to a gene. The CDR3 spans 15 residues. The chain's CDR3 is CATSDSDRGHEKLFF. DNA for the CDR3: TGTGCCACCAGTGACTCTGACAGGGGCCATGAAAAACTGTTTTTT.

This clonotype appeared a few times. CDR3 in DNA: TGCGCCAGCAGCTTGGTACAGACCTATGAAGGCTACACCTTC. Its protein is CASSLVQTYEGYTF. The J gene is TRBJ1-2, the V gene TRBV5-1; D not certain. The CDR3 has 14 amino acids. The V end lost 0 bases, the J end lost 8 bases, and 14 bases lay between the germline ends. Germline V gene data show CDR1 as SGHRS and CDR2 as YFSETQ.

The sample holds a few counts of this clonotype. This chain connects TRBV9 to TRBJ2-1; 9 bases map to TRBD2. The CDR3 runs 18 residues. V shed 4 bases, J shed 0 bases, and the junction held 11 bases outside the gene matches. CDR1 and CDR2 from the germline V gene are SGDLS and YYNGEE. CDR3: CASSTEGGGGGSYNEQFF. In DNA form, the CDR3 reads TGTGCCAGCAGCACCGAAGGTGGCGGGGGGGGCTCCTACAATGAGCAGTTCTTC.

The V call is TRBV3-1, the J call TRBJ2-2; D not certain. CDR3 length: 16 amino acids. Germline V gives CDR1 LGHDT, CDR2 YNNKEL (reference sequence). V lost 4 bases to trimming and J lost 0 bases, with 12 bases between them. CDR3 DNA sequence: TGTGCCAGCAGCCCTCGGGCCGGCGCGAACACCGGGGAGCTGTTTTTT. Its translation is CASSPRAGANTGELFF.

This clonotype was seen a handful of times. The chain recombines TRBV7-2 with TRBJ1-2; D may be TRBD1 (5 bases). CDR3 length: 11 amino acids. The V gene lost 5 bases and the J gene lost 7 bases, with 8 bases spanning the gap. The germline gives CDR1 SGHTA, CDR2 FQGNSA. As DNA, the CDR3 is TGTGCCAGCAGCCCTGACAGTGGCTACACCTTC. This sequence encodes CASSPDSGYTF.

The table lists this clonotype with many counts. V and J are TRBV5-5 and TRBJ2-3; the match to TRBD2 covers 8 bases. Trimming removed 6 bases from V and 0 bases from J; junction bases left unmatched: 9. Germline V gene data show CDR1 as SGHKS and CDR2 as YYEKEE (reference sequence). CDR3 length: 16 residues. This CDR3 reads CASTREASGSTDTQYF. Written as DNA, the CDR3 is TGTGCCAGCACCCGTGAGGCTAGCGGGAGCACAGATACGCAGTATTTT.

Remarks on this clonotype: One junction end does not reproduce the germline sequence, and a read error may be involved. The chain carries TRBV5-1 and TRBJ2-2; tentative D call: TRBD2 (8 bases). Per the germline V gene, CDR1 is SGHRS and CDR2 is YFSETQ. The CDR3 runs to 19 residues. As DNA, the CDR3 is TGCGCCAGCAGCCAGGGGGTAGCGGGAAGCGTGGCGAACACCAGGGAGCTGTTTTTT. Encoded protein: CASSQGVAGSVANTRELFF.

This clonotype was counted at least ten times. The chain links TRBV20-1 to TRBJ2-7; 8 bases match TRBD2. The CDR3 is 16 amino acids. The J segment lost 2 bases and the V segment lost 0 bases, leaving 9 bases of the junction unmatched. Germline values: CDR1 DFQATT, CDR2 SNEGSKA (reference sequence). The CDR3 spells CSARDGSGRNPYEQYF. The CDR3 region has the DNA TGCAGTGCTAGAGATGGGAGCGGGAGAAATCCCTACGAGCAGTACTTC.

This clonotype was counted only a few times. The rearrangement joins TRBV7-9 to TRBJ2-5; maybe TRBD1 (5 bases). Germline V gives CDR1 SEHNR, CDR2 FQNEAQ (reference sequence). This CDR3 spans 11 amino acids. Trimming removed 8 bases from V and 5 bases from J, with 9 bases in between. The CDR3: CASAPGETQYF. The CDR3 DNA is TGTGCCAGCGCCCCAGGGGAGACCCAGTACTTC.

The gene calls are TRBV6-2 or TRBV6-3 and TRBJ2-3; D is undetermined. Germline values: CDR1 MNHEY, CDR2 SVGEGT. Trimming shortened V by 8 bases and J by 5 bases, and 14 bases separated the two germline ends. This CDR3 comprises 13 residues. This CDR3 is CASGDPGRDTQYF. The CDR3 coding sequence is TGTGCCAGCGGTGACCCCGGCAGAGATACGCAGTATTTT.

The rearrangement links TRBV7-9 to TRBJ2-1; 7 nucleotides agree with TRBD1. V trimming: 0 bases; J trimming: 6 bases; junction bases outside the gene matches: 5. Germline CDR1 reads SEHNR; CDR2 reads FQNEAQ (reference sequence). The CDR3 sequence is 15 residues long. CDR3 nucleotides: TGTGCCAGCAGCTTAGCATCTAACAGGGGCAATGAGCAGTTCTTC. Encoded protein: CASSLASNRGNEQFF.